A selection of T cell receptor beta chains follows, all from one sample in a study of T cell changes during pregnancy in multiple sclerosis. Clones were sequenced by immunoSEQ multiplex PCR, and TCRdb holds only the in-frame ones, with some missing. Counted here are about 83,000 clones, 90% to 95% occurring once; the ten biggest clones make up approximately 1%. This specimen consisted of peripheral blood, obtained in the second trimester of pregnancy. Every receptor here comes from a female donor with multiple sclerosis, enrolled in a pregnancy study. The CDR3 runs from the conserved cysteine through the conserved F or W. The order of the fields is clone size, J gene, V gene, D gene, CDR3 protein, CDR3 DNA. A D gene is named only where the DNA matches it firmly. Only part of the rows carry a size: once, few, many, or a class if the clone is expanded.

>-|TRBJ1-2|TRBV14|TRBD1
CASSIQGSYGYTF
TGTGCCAGCAGTATACAGGGGAGCTATGGCTACACCTTC
>-|TRBJ2-1|TRBV29-1|TRBD1
CSAGQGNSYNEQFF
TGCAGCGCTGGACAGGGGAACTCCTACAATGAGCAGTTCTTC
>-|TRBJ2-7|TRBV4-2|TRBD2
CASSLLAGAIHEQYF
TGTGCCAGCAGCCTTTTAGCGGGAGCTATCCACGAGCAGTACTTC
>-|TRBJ1-5|TRBV27|-
CASSTWENNQPQHF
TGTGCCAGCAGTACATGGGAGAACAATCAGCCCCAGCATTTT
>-|TRBJ2-7|TRBV7-3|-
CASSLMGGNYEQYF
TGTGCCAGCAGCTTAATGGGGGGAAACTACGAGCAGTACTTC
>-|TRBJ2-7|TRBV19|TRBD2
CASSELAGIYEQYF
TGTGCCAGTAGTGAACTAGCGGGTATCTACGAGCAGTACTTC
>-|TRBJ2-2|TRBV7-9|TRBD2
CATAEREDTGELFF
TGTGCCACCGCGGAGCGGGAGGACACCGGGGAGCTGTTTTTT
>-|TRBJ2-7|TRBV6-6|TRBD1
CASSSQGDSYEQYF
TGTGCCAGCAGTTCGCAGGGGGATTCCTACGAGCAGTACTTC
>-|TRBJ2-3|TRBV2|TRBD2
CASSEGLAGEDTDTQYF
TGTGCCAGCAGTGAGGGACTAGCGGGAGAGGACACAGATACGCAGTATTTT
>-|TRBJ1-1|TRBV5-6|-
CASSFPRSNTEAFF
TGTGCCAGCAGCTTCCCCCGGTCGAACACTGAAGCTTTCTTT
>-|TRBJ1-1|TRBV14|TRBD1
CASSQGTGGRAFF
TGTGCCAGCAGCCAAGGGACAGGAGGAAGAGCTTTCTTT
>-|TRBJ2-1|TRBV18|TRBD1
CASSPGQGNEQFF
TGTGCCAGCTCACCTGGACAGGGGAATGAGCAGTTCTTC
>-|TRBJ2-3|TRBV7-2|TRBD2
CASSITSGRGAGQYF
TGTGCCAGCAGCATCACTAGCGGGAGGGGAGCGGGGCAGTATTTT
>-|TRBJ2-1|TRBV5-6|-
CASSPGWVSYNEQFF
TGTGCCAGCAGCCCCGGGTGGGTCTCCTACAATGAGCAGTTCTTC
>-|TRBJ1-1|TRBV10-3|-
CAISDTEGKNTEAFF
TGTGCCATCAGTGATACGGAGGGAAAAAACACTGAAGCTTTCTTT
>-|TRBJ1-2|TRBV5-6|TRBD1
CASSPGQLFNYGYTF
TGTGCCAGCAGCCCGGGACAGCTTTTTAACTATGGCTACACCTTC
>-|TRBJ2-1|TRBV2|TRBD2
CASSSLAGGGNEQFF
TGTGCCAGCAGTTCCTTAGCGGGAGGGGGGAATGAGCAGTTCTTC
>-|TRBJ1-3|TRBV6-6|TRBD1
CASSYGRGRSGNTIYF
TGTGCCAGCAGTTATGGCAGGGGGCGTTCTGGAAACACCATATATTTT
>-|TRBJ2-3|TRBV6-1|TRBD1
CASSVDRVSTDTQYF
TGTGCCAGCAGTGTCGACAGGGTATCCACAGATACGCAGTATTTT
>-|TRBJ1-1|TRBV5-1|TRBD1
CASSSRTGGTEAFF
TGCGCCAGCAGCTCGAGGACAGGGGGCACTGAAGCTTTCTTT
>-|TRBJ2-7|TRBV9|-
CASSGGDTTYEQYF
TGTGCCAGCAGCGGAGGGGACACGACCTACGAGCAGTACTTC
>-|TRBJ1-2|TRBV7-8|TRBD1
CASSLGQGSGYGYTF
TGTGCCAGCAGTTTGGGACAGGGGTCTGGCTATGGCTACACCTTC
>-|TRBJ2-7|TRBV4-1|TRBD2
CASSQDPTSGYEQYF
TGCGCCAGCAGCCAAGACCCTACTAGCGGATACGAGCAGTACTTC
>-|TRBJ1-1|TRBV6-5|TRBD1
CASSSRDRLSKAFF
TGTGCCAGCAGTTCCCGGGACAGGCTCAGTAAAGCTTTCTTT
>-|TRBJ1-4|TRBV28|-
CASSLWGGLTNEKLFF
TGTGCCAGCAGTTTATGGGGGGGGCTAACTAATGAAAAACTGTTTTTT
>-|TRBJ2-1|TRBV2|TRBD2
CASSEAGGREQFF
TGTGCCAGCAGTGAGGCGGGAGGAAGAGAGCAGTTCTTC
>-|TRBJ1-5|TRBV30|TRBD1
CAWSTRGTGANQPQHF
TGTGCCTGGAGTACCCGAGGGACAGGGGCAAATCAGCCCCAGCATTTT
>-|TRBJ2-7|TRBV27|TRBD2
CASSLSGLEGGYEQYF
TGTGCCAGCAGTTTATCGGGACTAGAGGGAGGGTACGAGCAGTACTTC
>-|TRBJ1-5|TRBV27|TRBD1
CASRPGQRNPIQHF
TGTGCCAGCAGGCCGGGACAGAGAAATCCTATCCAGCATTTT
>few|TRBJ2-7|TRBV7-9|TRBD1
CASRRQGTDYEQYF
TGTGCCAGCAGGAGACAGGGGACCGACTACGAGCAGTACTTC
>-|TRBJ1-1|TRBV2|-
CATETGTTEAFF
TGTGCCACCGAGACAGGAACCACTGAAGCTTTCTTT
>-|TRBJ2-5|TRBV7-2|TRBD1
CASSFDRGRETQYF
TGTGCCAGCAGCTTCGACAGGGGAAGAGAGACCCAGTACTTC
>-|TRBJ1-4|TRBV19|TRBD1
CASSIAGGPNEKLFF
TGTGCCAGTAGTATCGCAGGGGGCCCTAATGAAAAACTGTTTTTT
>-|TRBJ2-5|TRBV5-4|-
CASSVALQETQYF
TGTGCCAGCAGCGTAGCCCTTCAAGAGACCCAGTACTTC
>-|TRBJ1-2|TRBV5-1|-
CASSLTQREGTHGYTF
TGCGCCAGCAGCTTGACCCAAAGAGAGGGAACCCATGGCTACACCTTC
>-|TRBJ1-1|TRBV5-1|TRBD1
CASSLARGFGTEAFF
TGCGCCAGCAGCTTGGCCAGGGGGTTTGGTACTGAAGCTTTCTTT
>-|TRBJ2-7|TRBV18|-
CASSPRAEIFYEQYF
TGTGCCAGCTCACCACGCGCCGAGATCTTCTACGAGCAGTACTTC
>-|TRBJ2-7|TRBV7-9|TRBD1
CASTLRGQGGFEQYF
TGTGCCAGCACCCTCAGAGGACAGGGAGGATTCGAGCAGTACTTC
>-|TRBJ2-5|TRBV7-6|TRBD1
CASSTRQGRQETQYF
TGTGCCAGCAGCACCCGACAGGGGAGGCAAGAGACCCAGTACTTC
>-|TRBJ1-2|TRBV6-5|-
CASSYYGDYGYTF
TGTGCCAGCAGTTACTACGGGGACTATGGCTACACCTTC
>few|TRBJ1-5|TRBV7-8|-
CASSLVAGPNQPQHF
TGTGCCAGCAGCTTAGTGGCAGGGCCCAATCAGCCCCAGCATTTT
>-|TRBJ1-1|TRBV7-8|-
CASSQTGNTEAFF
TGTGCCAGCAGCCAAACAGGGAACACTGAAGCTTTCTTT
>-|TRBJ2-7|TRBV11-3|-
CASSPPGFPYEQYF
TGTGCCAGCAGCCCTCCGGGTTTTCCCTACGAGCAGTACTTC
>-|TRBJ2-1|TRBV4-1|TRBD2
CASSQGWEGLNEQFF
TGCGCCAGCAGCCAAGGGTGGGAGGGCCTGAATGAGCAGTTCTTC
>-|TRBJ2-3|TRBV5-1|TRBD1
CASSPGTGFTDTQYF
TGCGCCAGCAGCCCCGGGACAGGGTTCACAGATACGCAGTATTTT
>-|TRBJ2-7|TRBV18|TRBD2
CASSPSTGTRSSEQYF
TGTGCCAGCTCACCCTCAACCGGGACTAGAAGTAGCGAGCAGTACTTC
>-|TRBJ1-1|TRBV19|-
CASTVGPTEAFF
TGTGCCAGTACGGTGGGCCCCACTGAAGCTTTCTTT
>-|TRBJ2-7|TRBV10-3|-
CATSEAYEQYF
TGTGCCACCTCAGAAGCCTACGAGCAGTACTTC
>-|TRBJ2-7|TRBV5-4|-
CACAERPTYEQYF
TGTGCTTGTGCCGAGCGCCCAACCTACGAGCAGTACTTC
>-|TRBJ1-4|TRBV19|TRBD1
CASRGQGPTNEKLFF
TGTGCCAGTAGGGGACAGGGCCCAACTAATGAAAAACTGTTTTTT
>-|TRBJ2-3|TRBV5-6|TRBD2
CASSLVAGADGDTQYF
TGTGCCAGCAGCTTGGTGGCGGGAGCGGACGGGGATACGCAGTATTTT
>-|TRBJ2-7|TRBV27|TRBD1
CASSSRLGTGGGEQYF
TGTGCCAGCAGTTCGCGATTAGGGACAGGAGGAGGCGAGCAGTACTTC